This paragraph covers one T cell receptor beta chain sequence. Its antigen specificity is not known. Per-base qualities were not stored, and no clone one base away is much larger. TCRbeta CDR3 regions were amplified from genomic DNA using the immunoSEQ Assay, a bias-controlled multiplex PCR. In the paper's pipeline: The number of nucleated cells in each sample was estimated by amplification of reference gene primers within the assay. To quantify the absolute abundance of each unique TCRbeta CDR3 rearrangement, sequence reads were collapsed and filtered. For each sample, productive Simpson clonality was calculated as the square root of Simpson's diversity index over productive rearrangements. In its TCRdb copy, this immuneACCESS table keeps in-frame sequences only and misses some clones. Where compared with another copy, unresolved V genes explain less than half of these, and the others have no known cause. Clonal size and the V and J genes are those of that table, whereas D and trimming came from the DNA. The table for this sample lists approximately 500,000 clones; roughly nine tenths of them were counted only once. Less than 9% of the sample is taken by the ten largest.

These data originate in a study of blood T cell repertoires in COVID-19 (TCRdb year 2020). For the wider study: Samples from collaborators originated in the United States, Italy and Spain and spanned both the acute and convalescent phases of COVID-19. Deeply sampled blood TCRbeta repertoires from subjects exposed to, actively infected with, or recovered from COVID-19 were included in the dataset. The samples were drawn from two sources: the first 160 participants of the ongoing ImmuneRACE study, and 1,000 to 1,500 subjects contributed by 6 global collaborators. The material from the prospective study consisted of cDNA or gDNA derived from T cells, B-cell-depleted T cells, or PBMCs. Nearly every sample came with metadata listing a de-identified subject ID, COVID-19 status, age in years and sex. HLA class I and class II types, where available, came from metadata supplied by the sample provider rather than from assay-based typing. The repertoires were made available in a free public database intended to serve as a resource for research on the immune response to SARS-CoV-2.

CDR1 and CDR2, looked up from the germline V gene, are MNHNS and SASEGT. Reading from cysteine to phenylalanine, the CDR3 counts 16 amino acids. Left in the record is the CDR3 DNA by itself, 48 bases read in frame from the first base. V loses 4 bases at its end and J loses 0 bases; junction bases beyond the gene matches: 2. Overall study outcomes, separate from this receptor: Clinical and demographic metadata were provided uncurated, with the amount varying by source and participant.

At one collaborating source in Seattle, patients were enrolled during active infection and were followed longitudinally through the course of disease. Whole blood was collected in K2EDTA tubes by collaborating institutions according to the institutions' own protocols. For TCRbeta analysis, collaborators shipped samples in one of three forms: frozen whole blood, isolated PBMCs, or DNA extracted from either of those sample types. This chain joins TRBV6-1 to TRBJ2-1; 11 central nucleotides agree with TRBD2. Sequencing was done on a sample of peripheral blood. The clonotype originates from a woman between 45 and 65 years old with COVID-19, enrolled during active disease. The DNA sequence is as follows: TGTGCCAGCAGTGGTAGCGGGGGGGTCTCCTACAATGAGCAGTTCTTC. Translated, it reads CASSGSGGVSYNEQFF.